The 21 T cell receptor beta chains presented below share a single source sample, sequenced in a study of neurological immune-mediated disorders. One entry per CDR3 protein results from TCRdb running MiXCR on the 5' RACE reads. This table holds fewer than 25,000 distinct CDR3 sequences, 8.5% to 12% found once. The sequenced sample was PBMCs. The receptors were gathered from a woman aged 55-70 years with HTLV-1-associated myelopathy (HAM/TSP).

This clonotype was detected many times. The rearrangement joins TRBV25-1 to TRBJ1-6; TRBD1 matches 11 bases. The CDR3 contains 14 residues. The ends lost 6 bases at V and 8 bases at J; junction bases unmatched: 3. From germline, CDR1 is MGHDK and CDR2 SYGVNS. CDR3 residues: CASSPGQGDSPLHF. The CDR3 DNA reads TGTGCCAGCAGCCCGGGACAGGGGGATTCACCCCTCCACTTT.

This clonotype showed up many times. The chain is built from TRBV20-1 and TRBJ2-5; 10 nucleotides line up with TRBD1. V was pared by 7 bases and J by 0 bases, with 14 bases of the junction left unmatched. The germline CDR1 and CDR2 sequences are DFQATT and SNEGSKA (reference sequence). The CDR3 totals 17 residues. The CDR3 protein is CSVSGTGDLGYQETQYF. Here the CDR3 DNA reads TGCAGTGTTTCGGGGACAGGGGATCTTGGGTACCAAGAGACCCAGTACTTC.

This clonotype was counted at least ten times. The V and J genes are TRBV5-5 and TRBJ2-2; tentative D call: TRBD2 (6 bases). The CDR3 is made up of 18 amino acids. CDR1 is SGHKS and CDR2 is YYEKEE in the germline V gene (reference sequence). The V end was cut by 4 bases, the J end by 6 bases, with 25 bases between. The CDR3 sequence is CASSPWYNPGERPGELFF. CDR3 nucleotides: TGTGCCAGCAGCCCGTGGTACAATCCGGGGGAGAGACCCGGGGAGCTGTTTTTT.

This clonotype was observed many times. The chain combines TRBV27 with TRBJ2-5; 12 bases match TRBD2. The CDR3 has 18 residues. Germline V gene lookup returns CDR1 MNHEY and CDR2 SMNVEV (reference sequence). The V segment lost 2 bases and the J segment 5 bases; nucleotides outside the gene matches: 12. The CDR3 protein is CASSLNAPRLAGAETQYF. Here the CDR3 DNA reads TGTGCCAGCAGTTTAAATGCCCCGCGACTAGCGGGGGCGGAGACCCAGTACTTC.

This clonotype was found many times. The chain has TRBV5-1 and TRBJ2-2; no definite D call. The length of the CDR3 is 15 residues. Germline-derived CDR1 and CDR2 are SGHRS and YFSETQ. Deletions cut 0 bases from V and 1 base from J, with 7 bases between. The CDR3, as DNA: TGCGCCAGCAGCTTGGATGCCCGGAACACCGGGGAGCTGTTTTTT. The encoded protein is CASSLDARNTGELFF.

The sample holds many counts of this clonotype. The chain joins TRBV20-1 to TRBJ1-1; no clear D gene. Trimming took 8 bases from V and 6 from J, leaving 25 bases between them. There are 15 residues in the CDR3. CDR1 is DFQATT and CDR2 is SNEGSKA in the germline V gene (reference sequence). The CDR3 region is CSPFYIRFGHPEAFF. The CDR3, as DNA: TGCAGTCCCTTTTATATTCGGTTTGGTCACCCTGAAGCTTTCTTT.

Worth noting for this clonotype: A much more abundant neighbour one base away suggests this may be a read error. The chain uses TRBV20-1 and TRBJ2-7; tentatively, D is TRBD1 (6 bases). The CDR3 is 14 amino acids. Looked up from germline, CDR1 is DFQATT and CDR2 is SNEGSKA (reference sequence). V shed 6 bases and J shed 4 bases, with 19 bases lying between them. Here the CDR3 reads CSATPGTILYEQYF. The CDR3 nucleotides read TGCAGTGCCACACCCGGGACAATTTTGTACGAGCAGTACTTC.

This clonotype was recorded at least ten times. V is TRBV20-1 and J is TRBJ2-7; D is possibly TRBD1 (6 bases). The CDR3 contains 14 residues. Deletions cut 2 bases from V and 6 bases from J, with 17 bases between. Germline V gene sequence: CDR1 DFQATT, CDR2 SNEGSKA (reference sequence). The CDR3 region is CSARSQGYVFEQYF. As DNA, the CDR3 is TGCAGTGCTAGATCACAGGGATATGTGTTCGAGCAGTACTTC.

Sample share makes this clonotype medium-sized (0.01 to 0.1%). J is TRBJ1-1 and V is TRBV29-1, with 10 bases matching TRBD1. The CDR3 contains 12 residues. Germline CDR1 is SQVTM and CDR2 is ANQGSEA. J gave up 5 bases and V 7 bases, and 4 bases lay outside the gene matches. The DNA of the CDR3 is TGCAGCGCTGGACAGGGGGAAACTGAAGCTTTCTTT. It specifies CSAGQGETEAFF.

This clonotype was found many times. The DNA of the CDR3 is TGTGCCAGCAGCCCGGACAGCAACATTCAGTACTTC. Protein sequence: CASSPDSNIQYF. This chain links TRBV7-9 with TRBJ2-4; D perhaps matches TRBD1 (6 bases). Germline CDR1 and CDR2: SEHNR and FQNEAQ (reference sequence). CDR3 size: 12 residues. V dropped 5 bases and J dropped 7 bases, with 9 bases sitting between them.

This clonotype was detected ten times or more. This rearrangement joins TRBV4-2 to TRBJ2-1; D is uncertain. Germline V lookup: CDR1 LGHNA, CDR2 YNFKEQ. The CDR3 is 15 amino acids. The V end was cut by 4 bases, the J end by 0 bases, with 10 bases between. The CDR3: CASSRSRSSYNEQFF. The CDR3 DNA sequence: TGTGCCAGCAGCCGTAGCCGTAGCTCCTACAATGAGCAGTTCTTC.

Ten or more counts support this clonotype. This chain's CDR3 is CASSQPGQGNEQYF. In DNA, the CDR3 is TGCGCCAGCAGCCAGCCGGGACAGGGGAACGAGCAGTACTTC. The rearrangement joins TRBV4-1 to TRBJ2-7, with TRBD1 matching 10 bases. J lost 5 bases, V lost 3 bases, and 4 bases had no gene match. Germline CDR1 and CDR2: MGHRA and YSYEKL. The CDR3 spans 14 residues.

Note on this clonotype: A clone one base away is much larger, so this may be a read error. The CDR3 sequence: CASSHRRLYNDQFF. For the CDR3, the DNA is TGTGCCAGCAGCCACCGACGCCTCTACAATGATCAGTTCTTC. The chain has TRBV5-6 and TRBJ2-1; D is undetermined. Germline V CDR1 and CDR2: SGHDT, YYEEEE. This CDR3 contains 14 residues.

In its sample, this clonotype was seen many times. The chain combines TRBV20-1 with TRBJ2-5; D unclear. V was trimmed by 7 bases and J by 9 bases, leaving 15 bases between them. Germline V lookup: CDR1 DFQATT, CDR2 SNEGSKA (reference sequence). The CDR3 is 11 residues long. The CDR3 region has the DNA TGCAGTGTCAGCCTTCCTCAGGCCCAGTACTTC. Translated: CSVSLPQAQYF.

This clonotype is medium-sized by share. CDR3 loop: CASSQGLQGAEETQYF. CDR3 DNA: TGTGCCAGCAGCCAAGGACTACAGGGGGCGGAAGAGACCCAGTACTTC. This chain links TRBV4-2 with TRBJ2-5, with 9 positions matching TRBD1. Germline lookup yields CDR1 LGHNA and CDR2 YNFKEQ. With V trimmed by 1 base and J by 3 bases, 6 bases remained unmatched. This CDR3 spans 16 amino acids.

This clonotype was seen many times. This sequence joins TRBV20-1 and TRBJ2-1; 10 bases map to TRBD2. This CDR3 is 16 amino acids long. The ends lost 6 bases at V and 2 bases at J; junction bases unmatched: 10. Germline CDR1 reads DFQATT; CDR2 reads SNEGSKA (reference sequence). The CDR3 region is CSARGSGGGAYNEQFF. The CDR3 DNA reads as TGCAGTGCCAGGGGGAGCGGGGGGGGTGCCTACAATGAGCAGTTCTTC.

At least ten counts were recorded for this clonotype. The chain uses TRBV4-2 and TRBJ2-5; D tentatively fits TRBD1 or TRBD2 (5 bases each). The germline V gene encodes CDR1 LGHNA and CDR2 YNFKEQ. Trimming took 1 base from V and 2 from J, leaving 14 bases between them. This CDR3 has 16 amino acids. The CDR3 is CASSQVWGTHQETQYF. In nucleotides, the CDR3 is TGTGCCAGCAGCCAAGTATGGGGGACGCATCAAGAGACCCAGTACTTC.

This clonotype occurred many times. The chain uses TRBV7-8 and TRBJ2-7, with D possibly being TRBD2 (6 bases). The CDR3 loop spans 15 amino acids. The germline V gene encodes CDR1 SGHVS and CDR2 FQNEAQ. Deletions cut 8 bases from V and 2 bases from J, with 19 bases between. In DNA form, the CDR3 reads TGTGCCAGCGCAAAAAGGGCGGGGCCAACCTACGAGCAGTACTTC. This codes for CASAKRAGPTYEQYF.

This clonotype came up many times. This chain connects TRBV7-9 to TRBJ1-1; D gene ambiguous. V lost 5 bases and J 5 bases, leaving 15 bases between the germline ends. CDR1 SEHNR and CDR2 FQNEAQ come from the germline V gene (reference sequence). This CDR3 has 14 residues. The CDR3 loop reads CASSLNAAGTEAFF. CDR3 in DNA: TGTGCCAGCAGCCTTAACGCCGCGGGGACTGAAGCTTTCTTT.

This clonotype was picked up many times. The V gene is TRBV6-5, the J gene TRBJ1-5; D not resolved. The CDR3 consists of 14 residues. Trimming took 0 bases from V and 5 from J, leaving 8 bases between them. CDR1 is MNHEY, CDR2 SVGAGI, per germline. The CDR3 region is CASSYSSGYQPQHF. DNA of the CDR3: TGTGCCAGCAGTTACTCATCAGGATATCAGCCCCAGCATTTT.

This clonotype was detected ten times or more. This chain joins TRBV5-1 and TRBJ1-1; maybe TRBD1 (5 bases). The V and J ends lost 3 bases and 1 base respectively, with 16 bases between them. The germline CDR1 and CDR2 sequences are SGHRS and YFSETQ. The CDR3 is 16 residues long. CDR3 coding DNA: TGCGCCAGCAGCTCATATGACGGGACCGGGAACACTGAAGCTTTCTTT. This sequence encodes CASSSYDGTGNTEAFF. Full variable domain (rest looked up from reference TRBV5-1 and TRBJ1-1): KAGVTQTPRYLIKTRGQQVTLSCSPISGHRSVSWYQQTPGQGLQFLFEYFSETQRNKGNFPGRFSGRQFSNSRSEMNVSTLELGDSALYLCASSSYDGTGNTEAFFGQGTRLTVV.